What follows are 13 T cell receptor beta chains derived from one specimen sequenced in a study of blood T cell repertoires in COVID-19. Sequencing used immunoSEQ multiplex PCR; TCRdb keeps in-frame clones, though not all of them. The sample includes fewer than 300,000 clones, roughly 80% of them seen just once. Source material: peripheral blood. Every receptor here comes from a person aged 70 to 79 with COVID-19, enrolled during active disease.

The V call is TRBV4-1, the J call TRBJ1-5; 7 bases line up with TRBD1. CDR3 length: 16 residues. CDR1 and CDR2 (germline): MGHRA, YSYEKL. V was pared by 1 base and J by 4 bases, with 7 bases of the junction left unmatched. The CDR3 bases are TGCGCCAGCAGCCAAGGGACAGGAGGGCTAAATCAGCCCCAGCATTTT. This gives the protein CASSQGTGGLNQPQHF.

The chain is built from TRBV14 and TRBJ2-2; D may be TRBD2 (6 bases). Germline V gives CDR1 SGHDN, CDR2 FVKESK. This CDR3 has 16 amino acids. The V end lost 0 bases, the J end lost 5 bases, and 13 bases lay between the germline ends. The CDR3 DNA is TGTGCCAGCAGCCAAGATGGGACTCCAGTTACCGGGGAGCTGTTTTTT. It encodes CASSQDGTPVTGELFF.

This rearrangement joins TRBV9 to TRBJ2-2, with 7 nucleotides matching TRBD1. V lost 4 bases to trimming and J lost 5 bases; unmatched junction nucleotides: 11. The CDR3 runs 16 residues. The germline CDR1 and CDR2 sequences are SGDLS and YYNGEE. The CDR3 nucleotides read TGTGCCAGCAGCCCCCGACAGGGCCCGAGAACCGGGGAGCTGTTTTTT. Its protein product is CASSPRQGPRTGELFF.

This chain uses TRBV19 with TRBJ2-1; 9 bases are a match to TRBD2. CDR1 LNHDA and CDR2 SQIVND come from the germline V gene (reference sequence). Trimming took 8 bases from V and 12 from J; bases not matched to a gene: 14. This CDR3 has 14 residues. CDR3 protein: CASGPGLALSGQFF. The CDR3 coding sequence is TGTGCCAGTGGTCCGGGACTAGCCCTCTCAGGGCAGTTCTTC.

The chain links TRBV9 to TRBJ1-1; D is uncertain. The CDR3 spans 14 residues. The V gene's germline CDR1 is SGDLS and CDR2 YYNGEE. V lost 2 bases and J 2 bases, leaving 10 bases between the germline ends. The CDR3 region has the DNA TGTGCCAGCAGCGTCTCCAGTTACAACACTGAAGCTTTCTTT. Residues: CASSVSSYNTEAFF.

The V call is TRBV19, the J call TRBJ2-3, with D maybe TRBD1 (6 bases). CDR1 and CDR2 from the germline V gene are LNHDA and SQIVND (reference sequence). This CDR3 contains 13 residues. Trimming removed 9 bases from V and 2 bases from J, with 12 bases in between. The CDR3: CASRQATTDTQYF. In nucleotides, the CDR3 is TGTGCCAGCCGACAGGCAACCACAGATACGCAGTATTTT.

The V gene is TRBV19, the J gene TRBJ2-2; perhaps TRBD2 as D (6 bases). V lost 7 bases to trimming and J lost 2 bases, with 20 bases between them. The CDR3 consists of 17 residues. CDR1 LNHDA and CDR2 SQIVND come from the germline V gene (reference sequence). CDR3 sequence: CASNRPGDPKNTGELFF. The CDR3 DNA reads TGTGCCAGTAACCGCCCGGGGGATCCGAAAAACACCGGGGAGCTGTTTTTT.

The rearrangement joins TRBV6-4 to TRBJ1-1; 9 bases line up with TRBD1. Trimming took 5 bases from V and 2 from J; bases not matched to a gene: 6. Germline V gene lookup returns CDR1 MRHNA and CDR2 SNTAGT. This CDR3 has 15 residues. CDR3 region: CASSSGTGFNTEAFF. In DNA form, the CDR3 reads TGTGCCAGCAGTTCCGGGACAGGGTTTAACACTGAAGCTTTCTTT.

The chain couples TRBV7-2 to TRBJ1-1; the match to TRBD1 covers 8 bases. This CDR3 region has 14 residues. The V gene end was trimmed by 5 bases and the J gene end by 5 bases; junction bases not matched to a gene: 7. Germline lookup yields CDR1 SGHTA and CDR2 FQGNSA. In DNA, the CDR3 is TGTGCCAGCAGCCCAGACAGGGGACGGACTGAAGCTTTCTTT. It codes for CASSPDRGRTEAFF.

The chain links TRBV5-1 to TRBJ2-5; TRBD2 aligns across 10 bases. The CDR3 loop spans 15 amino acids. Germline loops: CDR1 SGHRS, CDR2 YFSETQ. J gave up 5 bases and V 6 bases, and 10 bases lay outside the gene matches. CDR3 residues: CASTESGGAGETQYF. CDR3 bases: TGCGCCAGCACTGAAAGCGGGGGGGCCGGGGAGACCCAGTACTTC.

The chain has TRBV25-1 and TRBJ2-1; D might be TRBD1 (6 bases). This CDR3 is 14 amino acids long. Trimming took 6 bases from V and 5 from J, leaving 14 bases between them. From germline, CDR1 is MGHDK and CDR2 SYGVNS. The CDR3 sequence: CASSGTTDNNEQFF. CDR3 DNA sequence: TGTGCCAGCAGCGGGACAACTGACAACAATGAGCAGTTCTTC.

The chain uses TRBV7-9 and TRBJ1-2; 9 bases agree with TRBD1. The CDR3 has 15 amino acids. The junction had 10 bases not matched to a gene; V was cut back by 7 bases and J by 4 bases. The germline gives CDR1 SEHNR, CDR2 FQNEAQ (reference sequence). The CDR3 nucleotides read TGTGCCAGCAACCTGATGGGGGACAGGGTCTATGGCTACACCTTC. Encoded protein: CASNLMGDRVYGYTF.

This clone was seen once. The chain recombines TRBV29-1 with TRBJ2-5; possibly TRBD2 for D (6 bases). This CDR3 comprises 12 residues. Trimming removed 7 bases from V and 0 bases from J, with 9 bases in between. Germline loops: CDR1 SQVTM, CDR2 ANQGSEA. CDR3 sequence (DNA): TGCAGCGCTGGGGGGTACCAAGAGACCCAGTACTTC. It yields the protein CSAGGYQETQYF.